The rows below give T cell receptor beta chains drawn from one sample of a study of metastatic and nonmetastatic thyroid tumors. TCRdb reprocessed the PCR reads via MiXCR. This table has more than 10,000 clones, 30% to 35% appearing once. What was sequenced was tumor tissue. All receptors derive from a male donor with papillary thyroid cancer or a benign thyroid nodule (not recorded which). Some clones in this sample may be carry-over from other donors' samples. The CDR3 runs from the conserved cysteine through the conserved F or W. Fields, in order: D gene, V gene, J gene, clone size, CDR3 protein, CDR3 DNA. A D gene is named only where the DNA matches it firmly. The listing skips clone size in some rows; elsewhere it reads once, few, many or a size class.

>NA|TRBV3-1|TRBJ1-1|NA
CASSQDHGREAFF
TGTGCCAGCAGCCAAGATCATGGTAGGGAAGCTTTCTTT
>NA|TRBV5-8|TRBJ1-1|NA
CASSLGVTMNTEAFF
TGTGCCAGCAGCTTGGGGGTGACAATGAACACTGAAGCTTTCTTT
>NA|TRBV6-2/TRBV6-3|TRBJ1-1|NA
CASRGGVGNTEAFF
TGTGCCAGCAGGGGAGGGGTCGGGAACACTGAAGCTTTCTTT
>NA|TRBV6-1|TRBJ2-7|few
CASSSLKLGNSYEQYF
TGTGCCAGCAGCTCGCTAAAGCTGGGGAACTCCTACGAGCAGTACTTC
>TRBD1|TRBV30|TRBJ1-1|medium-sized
CAWRAQGVAEAFF
TGTGCCTGGAGAGCACAGGGGGTGGCTGAAGCTTTCTTT
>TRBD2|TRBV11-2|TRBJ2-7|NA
CASSLDSWGGYEQYF
TGTGCCAGCAGCTTAGATAGTTGGGGGGGTTACGAGCAGTACTTC
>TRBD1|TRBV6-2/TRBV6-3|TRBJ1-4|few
CASSYSGTVNEKLFF
TGTGCCAGCAGTTACTCTGGGACAGTGAATGAAAAACTGTTTTTT
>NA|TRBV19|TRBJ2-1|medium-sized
CASTRAMDNEQFF
TGTGCCAGTACCAGGGCTATGGACAATGAGCAGTTCTTC
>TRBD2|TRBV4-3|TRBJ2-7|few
CASSQDLGGMVYEQYF
TGCGCCAGCAGCCAAGATTTGGGGGGGATGGTCTACGAGCAGTACTTC
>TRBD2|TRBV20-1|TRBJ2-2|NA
CSARTSGGAFTGELFF
TGCAGTGCTCGGACTAGCGGGGGGGCATTTACCGGGGAGCTGTTTTTT
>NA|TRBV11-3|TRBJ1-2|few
CASSSGSYGYTF
TGTGCCAGCAGCTCCGGGAGCTATGGCTACACCTTC
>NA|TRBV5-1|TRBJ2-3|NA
CASSYSLGGTDTQYF
TGCGCCAGCAGCTACAGCCTGGGGGGCACAGATACGCAGTATTTT
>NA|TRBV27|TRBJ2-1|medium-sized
CASSLRAAYNEQFF
TGTGCCAGCAGTTTAAGGGCAGCCTACAATGAGCAGTTCTTC
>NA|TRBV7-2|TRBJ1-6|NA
CASSLSLGLGSPLHF
TGTGCCAGCAGCTTAAGCTTAGGGTTGGGATCACCCCTCCACTTT
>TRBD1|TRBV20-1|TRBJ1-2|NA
CSARGALGQVKCYGYTF
TGCAGTGCTCGAGGGGCTTTGGGACAGGTGAAGTGCTATGGCTACACCTTC
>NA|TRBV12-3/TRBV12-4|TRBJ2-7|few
CASSPGSEEQYF
TGTGCCAGCAGTCCAGGGAGTGAGGAGCAGTACTTC
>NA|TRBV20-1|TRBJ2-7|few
CSAAGLQSSYEQYF
TGCAGTGCTGCGGGACTCCAAAGCTCCTACGAGCAGTACTTC
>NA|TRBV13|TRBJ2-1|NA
CASSLRSVSPLTSYNEQSF
TGTGCCAGCAGCCTTAGGTCGGTCTCACCATTAACCTCCTACAATGAGCAGTCCTTC
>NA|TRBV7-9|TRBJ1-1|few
CASISISEAFF
TGTGCCAGCATTTCAATCTCTGAAGCTTTCTTT
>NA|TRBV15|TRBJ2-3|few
CATSRDKGTADTQYF
TGTGCCACCAGCAGAGATAAGGGGACTGCAGATACGCAGTATTTT
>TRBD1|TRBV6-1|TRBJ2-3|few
CASTHGDRGSDTQYF
TGTGCCAGCACCCACGGAGACAGGGGCTCAGATACGCAGTATTTT
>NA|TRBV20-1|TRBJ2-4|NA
CSASGRTRLAKNIQYF
TGCAGTGCTAGCGGGCGCACACGTCTAGCCAAAAACATTCAGTACTTC
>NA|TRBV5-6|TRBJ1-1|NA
CASIKNSLWGGKSNTEAFF
TGTGCCAGTATTAAAAACTCACTTTGGGGGGGCAAGTCGAACACTGAAGCTTTCTTT
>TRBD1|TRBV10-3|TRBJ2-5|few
CAISEGQGSYQVQYF
TGTGCCATCAGTGAGGGACAGGGGTCTTACCAAGTCCAGTACTTC
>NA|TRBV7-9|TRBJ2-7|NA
CASSMGGNSYEQYF
TGTGCCAGCAGCATGGGCGGGAACTCCTACGAGCAGTACTTC
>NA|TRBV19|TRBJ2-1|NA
CASSLQGISNEQFF
TGTGCCAGTAGCCTCCAGGGGATCTCCAATGAGCAGTTCTTC
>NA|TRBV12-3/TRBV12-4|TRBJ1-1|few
CASSLGQGITEAFF
TGTGCCAGCAGTCTGGGGCAGGGTATCACTGAAGCTTTCTTT
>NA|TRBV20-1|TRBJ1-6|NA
CSARPSNSPLHF
TGCAGTGCTAGACCCTCCAATTCACCCCTCCACTTT
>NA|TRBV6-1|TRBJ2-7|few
CASNGGIRHYEQYF
TGTGCCAGCAATGGGGGAATAAGACACTACGAGCAGTACTTC
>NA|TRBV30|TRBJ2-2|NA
CAWSKDTGELFF
TGTGCCTGGAGTAAAGACACCGGGGAGCTGTTTTTT
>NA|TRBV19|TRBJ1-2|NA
CASSGDGYYGYTF
TGTGCCAGTAGTGGAGACGGGTACTATGGCTACACCTTC
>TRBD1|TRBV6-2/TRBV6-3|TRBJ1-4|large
CASSPGGSGEKLFF
TGTGCCAGCAGTCCAGGGGGAAGCGGAGAAAAACTGTTTTTT
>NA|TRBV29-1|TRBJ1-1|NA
CSVEKGSYTEAFF
TGCAGCGTTGAAAAGGGGAGTTACACTGAAGCTTTCTTT
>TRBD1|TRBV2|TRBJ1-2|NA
CASSETGTNYGYTF
TGTGCCAGCAGTGAGACAGGGACTAACTATGGCTACACCTTC
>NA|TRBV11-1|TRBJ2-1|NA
CASSSGGGPYNEQFF
TGTGCCAGCAGCTCTGGCGGGGGCCCCTACAATGAGCAGTTCTTC
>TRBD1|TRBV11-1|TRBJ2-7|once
CASSPTGGLEQYF
TGTGCCAGTAGCCCGACAGGGGGCCTGGAGCAGTACTTC
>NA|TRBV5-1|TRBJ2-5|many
CASNRDGQETQYF
TGCGCCAGCAATCGGGACGGCCAAGAGACCCAGTACTTC
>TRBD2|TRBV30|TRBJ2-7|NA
CAWTAGGHEQYF
TGTGCCTGGACAGCGGGAGGTCACGAGCAGTACTTC
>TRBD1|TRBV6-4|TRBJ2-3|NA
CASSDGDRVSDTQYF
TGTGCCAGCAGTGACGGGGACAGGGTGTCCGATACGCAGTATTTT
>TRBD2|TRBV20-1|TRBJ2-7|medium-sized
CSATSGTSGSGDSYEQYF
TGCAGTGCCACCTCCGGGACTAGCGGGAGCGGGGACTCCTACGAGCAGTACTTC
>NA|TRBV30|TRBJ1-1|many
CAWRYHSGTNTEAFF
TGTGCCTGGAGATACCACTCTGGAACGAACACTGAAGCTTTCTTT
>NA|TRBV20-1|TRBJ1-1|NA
CSAREDLNTEAFF
TGCAGTGCTAGGGAAGACCTGAACACTGAAGCTTTCTTT
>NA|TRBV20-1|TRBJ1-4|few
CSASEGGGNEKLFF
TGCAGTGCTAGCGAAGGGGGAGGAAATGAAAAACTGTTTTTT
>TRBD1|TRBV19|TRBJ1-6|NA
CATSQLGQAVPLHF
TGTGCCACCAGCCAGTTGGGACAGGCGGTACCCCTCCACTTT
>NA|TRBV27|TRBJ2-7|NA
CASSRMGVPYEQYF
TGTGCCAGCAGCCGCATGGGGGTCCCTTACGAGCAGTACTTC
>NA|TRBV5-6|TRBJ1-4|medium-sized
CASSLWSRAAEKLFF
TGTGCCAGCAGCTTGTGGAGCAGGGCGGCTGAAAAACTGTTTTTT
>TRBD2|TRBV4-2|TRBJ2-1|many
CASSQDQGTTYNEQFF
TGTGCCAGCAGCCAAGACCAAGGGACTACTTACAATGAGCAGTTCTTC
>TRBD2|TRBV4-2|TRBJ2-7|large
CASSQGLADPYEQYF
TGTGCCAGCAGCCAAGGGCTAGCGGACCCCTACGAGCAGTACTTC
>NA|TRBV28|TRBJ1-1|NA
CASSLGLRNTEAFF
TGTGCCAGCAGTTTGGGACTGCGGAACACTGAAGCTTTCTTT
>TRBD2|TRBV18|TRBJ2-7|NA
CASSPGGSGVEQYF
TGTGCCAGCTCACCGGGCGGGAGCGGGGTCGAGCAGTACTTC
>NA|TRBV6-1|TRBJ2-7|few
CASSDGTLDLGEQYF
TGTGCCAGCAGTGACGGGACTTTGGACCTTGGTGAGCAGTACTTC
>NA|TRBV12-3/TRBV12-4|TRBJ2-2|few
CASTLGGNTGELFF
TGTGCCAGCACCTTAGGAGGCAACACCGGGGAGCTGTTTTTT
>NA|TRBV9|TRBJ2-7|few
CASSIGHQQYF
TGTGCCAGCAGCATAGGACACCAGCAGTACTTC